The rows below give T cell receptor beta chains drawn from one sample of a study of cytomegalovirus exposure and HLA in healthy donors. TCRdb's table, derived via immunoSEQ multiplex PCR, lists solely in-frame clones and lacks some. This table holds about 160,000 clones, roughly 90% found once. Sequences were obtained from PBMCs. The source of these receptors is a woman aged 18-29 years in good health and CMV-seronegative. The conserved cysteine and the conserved F or W are not part of the CDR3 here.

cdr3_length,v_call,j_call,cdr3_aa
11,TRBV29-1,TRBJ2-7,SARAGGRYEQY
12,TRBV6-5,TRBJ1-2,ASSAWTGTYGYT
13,TRBV4-1,TRBJ1-2,ASSQDLNSNYGYT
10,TRBV7-9,TRBJ2-7,SSSSQTYEQY
13,TRBV7-2,TRBJ2-1,ASSLATSGVNEQF
11,TRBV7-8,TRBJ1-3,ASSLRQGNTIY
13,TRBV7-9,TRBJ2-2,ASLSPGQGAGELF
11,TRBV28,TRBJ1-2,ASSSRQLYGYT
11,TRBV6-5,TRBJ2-1,ASRPDNLNEQF
10,TRBV6-5,TRBJ2-7,ASKGTAYEQY
16,TRBV7-8,TRBJ2-2,ASSLRAGGLPPYGELF
12,TRBV7-2,TRBJ2-7,ASSLGPSSYEQY
13,TRBV6-5,TRBJ2-7,ASSYQGGGSYEQY
13,TRBV25-1,TRBJ2-2,ASSPSGRVGGELF
13,TRBV19,TRBJ2-1,ASSQLAGSNNEQF
11,TRBV27,TRBJ2-3,ASSPIHTDTQY
12,TRBV6-6,TRBJ1-4,ASTTGSTNEKLF
9,TRBV20-1,TRBJ2-1,SARRATGEF
11,TRBV2,TRBJ1-1,ASSEGGFAEAF
14,TRBV6-1,TRBJ2-1,ASSGWEGQAYNEQF
13,TRBV6-1,TRBJ2-7,ASSEDQGGPYEQY
11,TRBV7-6,TRBJ2-5,ASSLGYSETQY
11,TRBV6-4,TRBJ1-5,ASSEAAGQPQH
11,TRBV21-1,TRBJ1-1,ASSTGENTEAF
11,TRBV5-1,TRBJ2-7,ASGVDSSYEQY
14,TRBV6-1,TRBJ1-5,ASSEGEGIGNQPQH
11,TRBV7-7,TRBJ2-7,ASSSNRVGEQY
15,TRBV7-8,TRBJ2-1,ASSPRGAGLPNNEQF
19,TRBV4-1,TRBJ2-5,ASSQDPVGRMRGGLLETQY
15,TRBV2,TRBJ2-2,ASSPRGRQGAGGELF
14,TRBV6-6,TRBJ2-1,ASRGLAGSSYNEQF
15,TRBV18,TRBJ2-3,ASSQTNGQGRTDTQY
13,TRBV7-2,TRBJ2-1,ASSITSGGLEGQF
11,TRBV4-1,TRBJ1-1,ASSHPGGPEAF